This paragraph covers one T cell receptor (beta chain) sequence. Its antigen remains unidentified. The data originate from a study of post-analysis software for immune sequencing data. Study details: The courses of disease that were included comprised relapsing-remitting, secondary progressive and progressive-relapsing multiple sclerosis. Whole-study results and caveats: Clustering by F measure revealed strong co-clustering among samples prepared together in one batch. The study found significantly lower normalized Chao1 diversity in multiple sclerosis patients than in controls. Included in a set of roughly five TRBV segments more frequent in patients than controls were TRBV5-6, TRBV5-1 and TRBV20-1.

Germline lookup yields CDR1 SQVTM and CDR2 ANQGSEA. With 3 bases clipped from V and 8 bases from J, the junction kept 6 bases outside the gene matches. The CDR3 spans 13 residues. Sequencing libraries made from TCR beta cDNA carried unique molecular identifiers. TCRdb passed the PCR reads through MiXCR, listing each CDR3 protein once. The sample consists of fewer than 850,000 distinct CDR3 sequences, approximately 30% of them appearing once. The origin of this receptor is a girl aged 10-17 years with multiple sclerosis. The rearrangement links TRBV29-1 to TRBJ1-4, with 7 bases that match TRBD1. The material sequenced was blood. The CDR3 region is CSVEQQGTEKLFF. The CDR3 nucleotides are TGCAGCGTTGAGCAACAGGGGACGGAAAAACTGTTTTTT.